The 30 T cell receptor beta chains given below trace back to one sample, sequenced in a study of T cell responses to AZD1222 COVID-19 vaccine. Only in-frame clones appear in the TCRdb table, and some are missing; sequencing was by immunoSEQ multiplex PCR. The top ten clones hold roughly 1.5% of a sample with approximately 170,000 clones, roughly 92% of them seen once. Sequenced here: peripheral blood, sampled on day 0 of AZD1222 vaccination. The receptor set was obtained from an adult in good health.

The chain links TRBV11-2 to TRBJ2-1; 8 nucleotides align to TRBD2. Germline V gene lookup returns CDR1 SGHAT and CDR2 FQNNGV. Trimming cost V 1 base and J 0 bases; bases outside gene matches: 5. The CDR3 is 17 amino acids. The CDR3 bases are TGTGCCAGCAGCTTAGGCGGGGGGCCCTCCTCCTACAATGAGCAGTTCTTC. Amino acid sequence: CASSLGGGPSSYNEQFF.

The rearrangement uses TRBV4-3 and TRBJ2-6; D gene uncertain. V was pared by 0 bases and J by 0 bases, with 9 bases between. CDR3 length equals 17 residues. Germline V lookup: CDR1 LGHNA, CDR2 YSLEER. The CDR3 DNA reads TGCGCCAGCAGCCAAGATCGGACGGTCTCTGGGGCCAACGTCCTGACTTTC. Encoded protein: CASSQDRTVSGANVLTF.

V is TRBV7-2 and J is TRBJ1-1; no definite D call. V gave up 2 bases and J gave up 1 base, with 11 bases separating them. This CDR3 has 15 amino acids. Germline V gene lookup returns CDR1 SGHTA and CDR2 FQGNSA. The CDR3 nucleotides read TGTGCCAGCAGCTTAACGAGACGGGCGAACACTGAAGCTTTCTTT. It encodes CASSLTRRANTEAFF. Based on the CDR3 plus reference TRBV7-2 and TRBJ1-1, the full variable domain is GAGVSQSPSNKVTEKGKDVELRCDPISGHTALYWYRQSLGQGLEFLIYFQGNSAPDKSGLPSDRFSAERTGGSVSTLTIQRTQQEDSAVYLCASSLTRRANTEAFFGQGTRLTVV.

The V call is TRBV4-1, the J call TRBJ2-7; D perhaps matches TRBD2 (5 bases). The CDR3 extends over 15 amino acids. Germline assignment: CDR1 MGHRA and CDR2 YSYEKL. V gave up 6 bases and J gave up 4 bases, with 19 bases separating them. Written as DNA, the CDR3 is TGCGCCAGCAGTCTTAACTTGGACTCTCGGTACGAGCAGTACTTC. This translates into CASSLNLDSRYEQYF.

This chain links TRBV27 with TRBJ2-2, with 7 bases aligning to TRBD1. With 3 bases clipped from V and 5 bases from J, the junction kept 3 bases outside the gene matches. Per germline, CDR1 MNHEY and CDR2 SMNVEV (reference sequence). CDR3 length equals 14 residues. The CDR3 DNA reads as TGTGCCAGCAGTTTTGACAGGGTAACCGGGGAGCTGTTTTTT. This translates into CASSFDRVTGELFF.

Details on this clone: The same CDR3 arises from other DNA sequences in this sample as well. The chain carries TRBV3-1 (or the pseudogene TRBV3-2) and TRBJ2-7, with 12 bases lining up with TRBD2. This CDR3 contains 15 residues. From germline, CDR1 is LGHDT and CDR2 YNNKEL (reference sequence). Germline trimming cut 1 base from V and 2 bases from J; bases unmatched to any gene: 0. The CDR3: CASSQGLAGAYEQYF. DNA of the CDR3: TGTGCCAGCAGCCAAGGACTAGCGGGAGCCTACGAGCAGTACTTC.

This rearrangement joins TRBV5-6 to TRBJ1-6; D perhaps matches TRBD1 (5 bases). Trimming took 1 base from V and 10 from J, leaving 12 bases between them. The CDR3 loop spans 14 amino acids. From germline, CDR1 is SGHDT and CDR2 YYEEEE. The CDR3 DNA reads TGTGCCAGCAGCTTGAGGCAGGGAACATCACCCCTCCACTTT. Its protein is CASSLRQGTSPLHF.

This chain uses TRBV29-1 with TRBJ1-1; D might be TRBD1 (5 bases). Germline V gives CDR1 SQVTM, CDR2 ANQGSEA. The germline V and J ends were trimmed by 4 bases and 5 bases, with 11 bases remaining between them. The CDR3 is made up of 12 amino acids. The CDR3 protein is CSVGGLRTEAFF. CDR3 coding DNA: TGCAGCGTTGGGGGCCTCCGGACTGAAGCTTTCTTT.

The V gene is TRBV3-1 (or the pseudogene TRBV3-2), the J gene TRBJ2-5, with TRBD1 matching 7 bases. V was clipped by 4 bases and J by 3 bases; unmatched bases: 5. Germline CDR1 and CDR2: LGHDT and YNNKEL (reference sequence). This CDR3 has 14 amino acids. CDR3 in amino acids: CASSRGTVKETQYF. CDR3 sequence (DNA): TGTGCCAGCAGCCGTGGGACAGTTAAAGAGACCCAGTACTTC.

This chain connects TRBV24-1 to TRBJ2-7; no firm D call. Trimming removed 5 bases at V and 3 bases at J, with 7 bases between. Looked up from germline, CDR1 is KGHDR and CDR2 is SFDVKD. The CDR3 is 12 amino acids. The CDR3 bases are TGTGCCACCAGTGTGGGGAACTACGAGCAGTACTTC. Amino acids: CATSVGNYEQYF.

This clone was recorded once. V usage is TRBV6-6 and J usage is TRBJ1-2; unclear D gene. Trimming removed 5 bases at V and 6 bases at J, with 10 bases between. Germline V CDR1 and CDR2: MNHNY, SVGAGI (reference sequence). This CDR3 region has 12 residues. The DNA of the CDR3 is TGTGCCAGCAGTCGTTTTGAGGATGGCTACACCTTC. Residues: CASSRFEDGYTF.

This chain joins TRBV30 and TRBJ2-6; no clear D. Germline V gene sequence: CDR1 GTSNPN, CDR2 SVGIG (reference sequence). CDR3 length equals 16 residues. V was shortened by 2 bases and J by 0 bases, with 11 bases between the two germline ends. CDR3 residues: CAWSQLGYSGANVLTF. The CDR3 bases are TGTGCCTGGAGTCAGCTAGGTTACTCTGGGGCCAACGTCCTGACTTTC.

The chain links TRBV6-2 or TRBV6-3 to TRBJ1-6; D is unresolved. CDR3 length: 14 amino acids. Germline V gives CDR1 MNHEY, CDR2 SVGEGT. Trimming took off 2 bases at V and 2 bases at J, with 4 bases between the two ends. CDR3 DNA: TGTGCCAGCAGTTACGGAGCCTATAATTCACCCCTCCACTTT. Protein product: CASSYGAYNSPLHF.

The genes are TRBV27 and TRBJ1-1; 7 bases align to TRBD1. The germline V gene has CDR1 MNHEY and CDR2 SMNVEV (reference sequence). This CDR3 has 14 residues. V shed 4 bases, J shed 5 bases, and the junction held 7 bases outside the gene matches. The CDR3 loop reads CASSSRGTKTEAFF. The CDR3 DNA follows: TGTGCCAGCAGTTCCAGGGGGACTAAGACTGAAGCTTTCTTT.

This CDR3 reads CASSPAGSSYNSPLHF. The CDR3 DNA is TGTGCCAGCAGCCCTGCAGGGAGCTCCTATAATTCACCCCTCCACTTT. The rearrangement joins TRBV11-2 to TRBJ1-6; maybe TRBD1 (5 bases). Trimming left V 5 bases short and J 0 bases short, with 11 bases between. CDR1 is SGHAT, CDR2 FQNNGV, per germline. The CDR3 loop spans 16 amino acids.

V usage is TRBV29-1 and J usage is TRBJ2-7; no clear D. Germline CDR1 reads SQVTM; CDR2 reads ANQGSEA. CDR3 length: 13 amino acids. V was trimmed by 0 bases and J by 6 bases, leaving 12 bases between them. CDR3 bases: TGCAGCGTTGAAGATCCGAAGGGCTTCGAGCAGTACTTC. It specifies CSVEDPKGFEQYF.

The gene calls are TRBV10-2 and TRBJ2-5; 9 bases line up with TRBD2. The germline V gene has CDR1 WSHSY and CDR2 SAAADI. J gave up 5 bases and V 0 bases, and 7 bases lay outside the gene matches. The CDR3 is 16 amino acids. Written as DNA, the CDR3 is TGCGCCAGCAGTGAGTCTGGTAGCGGGGGAGGGGAGACCCAGTACTTC. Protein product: CASSESGSGGGETQYF.

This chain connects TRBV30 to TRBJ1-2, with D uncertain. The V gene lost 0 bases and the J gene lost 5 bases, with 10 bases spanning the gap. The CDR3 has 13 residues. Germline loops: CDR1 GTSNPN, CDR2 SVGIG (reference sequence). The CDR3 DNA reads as TGTGCCTGGAGTGTATACTCCACTTATGGCTACACCTTC. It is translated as CAWSVYSTYGYTF.

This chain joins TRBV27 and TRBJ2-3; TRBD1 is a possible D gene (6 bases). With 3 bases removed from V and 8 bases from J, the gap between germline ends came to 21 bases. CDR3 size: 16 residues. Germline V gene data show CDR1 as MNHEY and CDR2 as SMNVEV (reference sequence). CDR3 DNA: TGTGCCAGCAGTTTCAGCCGGGACATCCCCCGAGGTACGCAGTATTTT. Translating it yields CASSFSRDIPRGTQYF.

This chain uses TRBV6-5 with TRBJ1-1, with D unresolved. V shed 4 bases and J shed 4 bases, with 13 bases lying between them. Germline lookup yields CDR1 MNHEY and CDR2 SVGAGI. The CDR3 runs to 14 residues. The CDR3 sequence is CASSSRPGGTEAFF. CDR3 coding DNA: TGTGCCAGCAGTTCCCGTCCTGGAGGCACTGAAGCTTTCTTT.

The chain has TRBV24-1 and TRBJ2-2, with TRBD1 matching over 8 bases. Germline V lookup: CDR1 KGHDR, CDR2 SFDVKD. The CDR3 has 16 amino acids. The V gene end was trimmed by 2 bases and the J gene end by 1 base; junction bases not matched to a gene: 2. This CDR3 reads CATSDWGTGNTGELFF. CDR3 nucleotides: TGTGCCACCAGTGATTGGGGGACAGGGAACACCGGGGAGCTGTTTTTT.

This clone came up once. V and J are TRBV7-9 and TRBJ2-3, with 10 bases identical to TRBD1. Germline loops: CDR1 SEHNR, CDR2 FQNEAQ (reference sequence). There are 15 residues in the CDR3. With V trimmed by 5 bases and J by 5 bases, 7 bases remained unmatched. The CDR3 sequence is CASSQGQGSRDTQYF. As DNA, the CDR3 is TGTGCCAGCAGCCAGGGACAGGGGTCAAGAGATACGCAGTATTTT. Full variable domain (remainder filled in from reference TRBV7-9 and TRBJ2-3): DTGVSQNPRHKITKRGQNVTFRCDPISEHNRLYWYRQTLGQGPEFLTYFQNEAQLEKSRLLSDRFSAERPKGSFSTLEIQRTEQGDSAMYLCASSQGQGSRDTQYFGPGTRLTVL.

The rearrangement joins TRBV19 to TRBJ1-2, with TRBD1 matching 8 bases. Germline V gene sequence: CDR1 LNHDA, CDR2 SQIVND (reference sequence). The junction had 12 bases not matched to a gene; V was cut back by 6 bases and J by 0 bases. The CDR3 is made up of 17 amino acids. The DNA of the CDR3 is TGTGCCAGTAGCCGTTTTCGGGACAGGATAGCTAACTATGGCTACACCTTC. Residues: CASSRFRDRIANYGYTF.

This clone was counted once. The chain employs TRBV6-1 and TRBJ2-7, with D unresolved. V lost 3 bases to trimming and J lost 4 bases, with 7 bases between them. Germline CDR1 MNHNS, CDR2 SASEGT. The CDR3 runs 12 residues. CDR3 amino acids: CASSEDGYEQYF. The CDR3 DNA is TGTGCCAGCAGTGAGGACGGTTACGAGCAGTACTTC.

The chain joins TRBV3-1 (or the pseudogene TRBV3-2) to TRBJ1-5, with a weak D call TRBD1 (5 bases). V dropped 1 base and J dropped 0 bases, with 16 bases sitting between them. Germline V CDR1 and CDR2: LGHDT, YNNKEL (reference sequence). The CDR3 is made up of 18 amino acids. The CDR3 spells CASSQGCRDGLSNQPQHF. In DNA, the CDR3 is TGTGCCAGCAGCCAAGGGTGCCGGGACGGACTTAGCAATCAGCCCCAGCATTTT.

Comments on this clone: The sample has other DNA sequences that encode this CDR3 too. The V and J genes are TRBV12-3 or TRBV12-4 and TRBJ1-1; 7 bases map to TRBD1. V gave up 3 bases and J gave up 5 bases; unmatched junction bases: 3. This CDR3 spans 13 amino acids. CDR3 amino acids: CASSFSRGTEAFF. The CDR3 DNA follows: TGTGCCAGCAGTTTTTCCAGGGGGACTGAAGCTTTCTTT.

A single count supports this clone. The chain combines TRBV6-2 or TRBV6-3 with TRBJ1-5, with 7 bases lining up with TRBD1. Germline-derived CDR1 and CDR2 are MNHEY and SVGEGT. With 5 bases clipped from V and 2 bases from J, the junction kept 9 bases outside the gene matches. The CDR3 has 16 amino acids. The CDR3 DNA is TGTGCCAGCAGTACCACAGGGGTGGGTGGCAATCAGCCCCAGCATTTT. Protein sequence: CASSTTGVGGNQPQHF.

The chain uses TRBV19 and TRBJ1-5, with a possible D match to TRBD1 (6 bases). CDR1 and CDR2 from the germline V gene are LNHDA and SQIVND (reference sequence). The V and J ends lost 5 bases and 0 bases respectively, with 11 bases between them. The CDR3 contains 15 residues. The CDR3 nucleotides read TGTGCCAGTAGTGAACAGGGTAATAGCAATCAGCCCCAGCATTTT. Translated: CASSEQGNSNQPQHF.

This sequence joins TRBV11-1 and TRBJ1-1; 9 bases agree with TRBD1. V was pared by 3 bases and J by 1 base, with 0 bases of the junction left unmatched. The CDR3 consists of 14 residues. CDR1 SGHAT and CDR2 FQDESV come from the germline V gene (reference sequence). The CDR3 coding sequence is TGTGCCAGCAGCTTGGGACAGGGGAACACTGAAGCTTTCTTT. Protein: CASSLGQGNTEAFF.

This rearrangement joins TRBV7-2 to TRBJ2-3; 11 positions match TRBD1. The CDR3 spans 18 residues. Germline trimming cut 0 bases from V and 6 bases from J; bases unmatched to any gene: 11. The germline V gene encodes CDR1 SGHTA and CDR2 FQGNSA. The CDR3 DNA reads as TGTGCCAGCAGCTTAGCGTGGGCGGGACAGGGGGGAAGGGATACGCAGTATTTT. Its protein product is CASSLAWAGQGGRDTQYF.